The entry that follows covers one TCR beta chain sequence. No culture or expansion preceded analysis of these blood cells. These data belong to a study of neoadjuvant anti-PD-1 for oral cavity cancer. Germline lookup yields CDR1 SGHNT and CDR2 YYREEE (reference sequence). The CDR3 is 14 residues long. Method: immunoSEQ multiplex PCR; TCRdb's copy keeps in-frame clones and lacks some. The repertoire includes 30,000 to 35,000 clones, roughly 89% of them detected once, and roughly 3.6% sits in the top ten. Sample: PBMCs, taken before nivolumab (anti-PD-1) treatment. The gene calls are TRBV5-4 and TRBJ2-5; 11 bases are a match to TRBD2. The receptor was isolated from a person between 40 and 85 years old with oral cavity squamous cell carcinoma. DNA of the CDR3: TGTGCTGGCGGGGTAGCGGGGGGGCAAGAGACCCAGTACTTC. Its translation is CAGGVAGGQETQYF.